The 8 T cell receptor beta chains presented below share a single source sample, sequenced in a study of technical replicates of blood from several donors (dated by TCRdb to 2015 to 2018). Library generation was performed with the immunoSEQ multiplex PCR assay. Here the immuneACCESS table is served through TCRdb, limited to in-frame sequences with V and J called. Missing clones are a known gap in these copies; in checked studies unresolved V genes cover under half, and the rest lacks a known reason. The sample table contains around 50,000 clones; only one count was recorded for roughly 95% of them. The biggest ten clones account for 0.39% of the sample. Sequenced sample: T cells isolated from PBMCs. The receptors stem from a human donor in good health.

This chain connects TRBV6-4 to TRBJ1-5; D not resolved. The CDR3 runs 13 residues. Germline V gene sequence: CDR1 MRHNA, CDR2 SNTAGT. V was pared by 6 bases and J by 7 bases, with 13 bases between. The CDR3 is CASRPGPNQPQHF. The CDR3 bases are TGTGCCAGCAGGCCTGGGCCCAACCAGCCCCAGCATTTT.

This clone was recorded only once. J is TRBJ2-1 and V is TRBV7-3; D not certain. Germline lookup yields CDR1 SGHTA and CDR2 FQGTGA. V lost 2 bases and J 2 bases, leaving 7 bases between the germline ends. This CDR3 region has 14 residues. CDR3 in DNA: TGTGCCAGCAGCTTAGCGGTTACCTACAATGAGCAGTTCTTC. This gives the protein CASSLAVTYNEQFF. Using reference TRBV7-3 and TRBJ2-1 for the parts outside the CDR3, the full variable domain is GAGVSQTPSNKVTEKGKYVELRCDPISGHTALYWYRQSLGQGPEFLIYFQGTGAADDSGLPNDRFFAVRPEGSVSTLKIQRTERGDSAVYLCASSLAVTYNEQFFGPGTRLTVL.

The genes are TRBV15 and TRBJ1-2; D might be TRBD1 (5 bases). Trimming removed 0 bases at V and 4 bases at J, with 15 bases between. The germline gives CDR1 LNHNV, CDR2 YYDKDF (reference sequence). The CDR3 consists of 16 residues. The CDR3 region has the DNA TGTGCCACCAGCAGAGATTGGGGCAGGGATGCCTATGGCTACACCTTC. Its translation is CATSRDWGRDAYGYTF.

The count of this clone is one. V usage is TRBV30 and J usage is TRBJ1-1; TRBD1 agrees at 7 bases. The CDR3 has 14 residues. Losses at the gene ends were 0 bases for V and 5 bases for J; bases not matched to a gene: 6. From germline, CDR1 is GTSNPN and CDR2 SVGIG (reference sequence). The CDR3 DNA reads as TGTGCCTGGAGTGTCCAGGGGGGCGGTACTGAAGCTTTCTTT. This translates into CAWSVQGGGTEAFF.

The chain employs TRBV4-2 and TRBJ1-2; 8 nucleotides match TRBD1. The CDR3 totals 16 residues. Germline V gives CDR1 LGHNA, CDR2 YNFKEQ. V lost 5 bases to trimming and J lost 4 bases; unmatched junction nucleotides: 12. The CDR3 sequence is CASSSRQGASTYGYTF. The CDR3 region has the DNA TGTGCCAGCAGCTCCAGGCAGGGGGCGTCTACCTATGGCTACACCTTC.

This clone has only one observation. The J gene is TRBJ1-2, the V gene TRBV25-1, with TRBD1 matching 7 bases. Trimming at V came to 8 bases and at J to 8 bases, leaving 5 bases not matched to a gene. Germline V CDR1 and CDR2: MGHDK, SYGVNS. The CDR3 is 11 residues long. CDR3 DNA sequence: TGTGCCAGCCAAGGACAGGTCGGCTACACCTTC. Translation: CASQGQVGYTF.

This chain joins TRBV30 and TRBJ1-2, with D uncertain. Germline V gene sequence: CDR1 GTSNPN, CDR2 SVGIG (reference sequence). This CDR3 comprises 13 residues. Trimming stripped 2 bases from V and 3 bases from J, with 10 bases between. The CDR3 is CAWSLGEDYGYTF. The CDR3 DNA reads as TGTGCCTGGAGTTTGGGTGAGGACTATGGCTACACCTTC.

For the CDR3, the DNA is TGCGCCAGCAGCCAGCCGGGACTAGCCTACGAGCAGTACTTC. It codes for CASSQPGLAYEQYF. The chain couples TRBV4-1 to TRBJ2-7; 8 nucleotides align to TRBD2. Unmatched junction bases numbered 3, after V lost 3 bases and J lost 2 bases. CDR3 length equals 14 residues. Germline V gives CDR1 MGHRA, CDR2 YSYEKL.